This is a list of T cell receptor beta chains from one sample in a study of cytomegalovirus exposure and HLA in healthy donors. TCRdb keeps only in-frame clones here, not all; method: immunoSEQ multiplex PCR. The table has around 160,000 clones, around four fifths seen once. The sample was PBMCs. The receptors come from a man aged 18 to 29 in good health and CMV-seropositive. CDR3s include the opening cysteine and the closing phenylalanine or tryptophan.

V gene	J gene	CDR3 protein
TRBV27	TRBJ1-3	CASSFRGASGNTIYF
TRBV6-1	TRBJ2-7	CASTAQGPYEQYF
TRBV15	TRBJ1-2	CATSRRGQGAENYGYTF
TRBV6-5	TRBJ1-3	CASSYQGSSGNTIYF
TRBV18	TRBJ2-7	CASSPGTSGYEQYF
TRBV27	TRBJ2-5	CASSLEWSGAETQYF
TRBV11-2	TRBJ1-3	CASSAGQDFSGNTIYF
TRBV4-1	TRBJ2-5	CASRLGLAGGETQYF
TRBV15	TRBJ1-3	CATSRDVAGNTIYF
TRBV6-4	TRBJ2-1	CASSVGGRGSNEQFF
TRBV29-1	TRBJ2-5	CSVNGHGETQYF
TRBV5-6	TRBJ2-1	CASSLFGGPEQFF
TRBV7-6	TRBJ2-3	CASRDTSTDTQYF
TRBV6-5	TRBJ1-1	CASSYGQGLNTEAFF
TRBV21-1	TRBJ1-1	CASSKVRTHTEAFF
TRBV4-2	TRBJ2-7	CASSQDTSSEQYF
TRBV6-5	TRBJ1-1	CASRNRVTEAFF
TRBV7-8	TRBJ1-1	CASSSTGFGTEAFF
TRBV7-9	TRBJ2-7	CASSFRGDRIDYEQYF
TRBV7-9	TRBJ2-1	CASSSITGYEQFF
TRBV27	TRBJ1-2	CASSPSGGANYGYTF
TRBV19	TRBJ2-7	CASSGAASSYEQYF
TRBV28	TRBJ2-7	CASTGTSGSYEQYF
TRBV29-1	TRBJ1-5	CSVWDRGVDQPQHF
TRBV6-4	TRBJ1-5	CASSQDSNQPQHF
TRBV9	TRBJ2-1	CASTLGTSTAQEQFF
TRBV5-1	TRBJ1-1	CASSLAGLGLTEAFF
TRBV4-3	TRBJ2-7	CASSQDPPGQRNEQYF
TRBV6-5	TRBJ2-7	CASSEWTDYEQYF
TRBV15	TRBJ2-7	CATSGPTGLEQYF
TRBV19	TRBJ2-7	CASSTARGAGEQYF
TRBV9	TRBJ2-1	CASSYTGTELSEQLF
TRBV6-5	TRBJ2-7	CASRRDRKAYEQYF
TRBV28	TRBJ2-3	CASRPTFTDTQYF
TRBV6-4	TRBJ2-2	CASGPGDHSGELFF
TRBV5-5	TRBJ1-1	CASSLQANTEAFF
TRBV10-3	TRBJ2-7	CAISESRQLSSYEQYF
TRBV7-2	TRBJ2-5	CASSLGSQETQYF
TRBV6-6	TRBJ2-7	CASSYDRGTYEQYF
TRBV28	TRBJ1-1	CASSSRLQGKAFF
TRBV29-1	TRBJ1-1	CSTGVMSSMGEAFF
TRBV5-1	TRBJ1-1	CASSLATTGGTEAFF